The TCR beta chain under discussion was sequenced for a study of human T cells and chemical hapten exposure. Across the whole study: Epicutaneous patch tests delivered 0.01% DPC to the upper back, with evaluation at 6 days. Study outcomes and limitations: Expanded TCRs showed more large CDR3 clusters than pre-sensitization or healthy control sets. TCRs at high frequency, those above 1 in 1000, did not change with DPC sensitization.

Time point described: patch test 2, 6 weeks after DPC sensitization. Treatment of the sample: therapeutic diphenylcyclopropenone sensitization with weekly scalp DPC. Study processing details: Samples contained a median of approximately 100,000 TCRs, with a range of roughly 23,224 to 700,000. TCRdb re-analysed the RACE reads in MiXCR, keeping a single row per CDR3 protein. These V and J calls are TCRdb output, not the study's own analysis. Among 110,000 to 150,000 distinct CDR3 sequences listed, about an eighth were seen once. This clonotype occurred many times. Its antigen is as yet unknown. The source is a woman aged 50 to 60 with alopecia areata. Some clones in this sample may be carry-over from other donors' samples. Here the sequenced sample was whole blood, taken in connection with sensitization to the hapten diphenylcyclopropenone (DPC).

The CDR3 DNA sequence: TGCGCCAGCAGCCCCGGTCTACAAGGGACTGAAGCTTTCTTT. Protein product: CASSPGLQGTEAFF. The rearrangement uses TRBV5-1 and TRBJ1-1; D ambiguous. V was clipped by 4 bases and J by 5 bases, with 15 bases between them. This CDR3 is 14 amino acids long. The germline V gene encodes CDR1 SGHRS and CDR2 YFSETQ.